One and the same sample provided the 29 T cell receptor beta chains below, sequenced in a study of T cells in Graves' hyperthyroidism and ophthalmopathy. The investigators amplified TCR beta CDR3 regions from RNA transcripts. Initially, a first-round RT-PCR of the TCR CDR3 employed the HTBI primer set. TCRdb re-derived calls from the multiplex PCR reads in MiXCR, one entry per CDR3 protein. The sample has over 250,000 distinct CDR3 sequences, 12% to 15% seen once. The sequenced sample consisted of blood. Receptor source: a woman aged 40-49 years with Graves' ophthalmopathy.

This clonotype has more than one count but fewer than ten. The chain has TRBV24-1 and TRBJ2-4; 9 bases match TRBD1. This CDR3 is built from 15 residues. The J segment lost 7 bases and the V segment lost 3 bases, leaving 6 bases of the junction unmatched. CDR1 KGHDR and CDR2 SFDVKD come from the germline V gene. The CDR3 nucleotides read TGTGCCACCAGTGATGCCGGGACAGGGCGGAACATTCAGTACTTC. This gives the protein CATSDAGTGRNIQYF.

This clonotype was counted between two and nine times. With a much larger clone just one base away, this may be a read error. The chain recombines TRBV5-6 with TRBJ1-1; 10 bases match TRBD1. The CDR3 has 14 amino acids. The V gene end was trimmed by 3 bases and the J gene end by 1 base; junction bases not matched to a gene: 0. The germline V gene encodes CDR1 SGHDT and CDR2 YYEEEE. CDR3 DNA sequence: TGTGCCAGCAGCTGGGACAGGGGGAACACTGAAGCTTTCTTT. Its protein is CASSWDRGNTEAFF.

There are many counts of this clonotype. This sequence joins TRBV3-1 and TRBJ2-3; a weak D match, TRBD2 (6 bases). This CDR3 has 15 amino acids. Germline V gene lookup returns CDR1 LGHDT and CDR2 YNNKEL (reference sequence). V lost 3 bases to trimming and J lost 3 bases, with 13 bases between them. In DNA, the CDR3 is TGTGCCAGCAGCCAGCGGGGACCGAGGACAGATACGCAGTATTTT. This encodes CASSQRGPRTDTQYF.

This rearrangement joins TRBV12-3 or TRBV12-4 to TRBJ2-7; D remains unclear. V gave up 3 bases and J gave up 3 bases, with 12 bases separating them. The CDR3 runs 14 residues. The CDR3 DNA follows: TGTGCCAGCAGTTTCTCCAACCGCGACTACGAGCAGTACTTC. Its protein product is CASSFSNRDYEQYF.

This clonotype was recorded many times. The chain uses TRBV6-1 and TRBJ1-1; D perhaps matches TRBD1 (5 bases). V gave up 3 bases and J gave up 6 bases, with 17 bases separating them. The CDR3 consists of 15 residues. Germline loops: CDR1 MNHNS, CDR2 SASEGT. The DNA of the CDR3 is TGTGCCAGCAGTGACGGGACCAGCTTGATGTCTGAAGCTTTCTTT. Its translation: CASSDGTSLMSEAFF.

This clonotype was observed many times. V gene TRBV24-1 combines with J gene TRBJ2-2, with 7 bases lining up with TRBD1. Germline V gene lookup returns CDR1 KGHDR and CDR2 SFDVKD. The CDR3 covers 14 residues. Germline trimming cut 5 bases from V and 1 base from J; bases unmatched to any gene: 0. CDR3 in amino acids: CATSGQGNTGELFF. The CDR3 coding sequence is TGTGCCACCAGTGGACAGGGGAACACCGGGGAGCTGTTTTTT.

This chain links TRBV10-3 with TRBJ2-7, with D unresolved. The CDR3 spans 15 residues. Germline-derived CDR1 and CDR2 are ENHRY and SYGVKD. Deletions cut 3 bases from V and 3 bases from J, with 15 bases between. For the CDR3, the DNA is TGTGCCATCAGTGATAAGGTAAAGTCAAACTACGAGCAGTACTTC. This sequence encodes CAISDKVKSNYEQYF.

This clonotype was observed at least ten times. The chain joins TRBV7-2 to TRBJ2-2; 12 positions match TRBD1. The CDR3 extends over 17 amino acids. The J segment lost 6 bases and the V segment lost 5 bases, leaving 10 bases of the junction unmatched. Germline V gene sequence: CDR1 SGHTA, CDR2 FQGNSA. The CDR3 sequence: CASSAGTGGVWAGELFF. The CDR3 nucleotides are TGTGCCAGCAGCGCCGGGACAGGGGGCGTTTGGGCCGGGGAGCTGTTTTTT.

V is TRBV20-1 and J is TRBJ1-2; perhaps TRBD1 as D (5 bases). The length of the CDR3 is 15 residues. CDR1 and CDR2 from the germline V gene are DFQATT and SNEGSKA (reference sequence). The V gene lost 0 bases and the J gene lost 0 bases, with 11 bases spanning the gap. This CDR3 is CSARDRVGANYGYTF. CDR3 DNA sequence: TGCAGTGCTAGAGACCGAGTGGGGGCTAACTATGGCTACACCTTC.

This clonotype came up a few times. V usage is TRBV14 and J usage is TRBJ2-1; D not resolved. Germline CDR1 is SGHDN and CDR2 is FVKESK. CDR3 length: 14 residues. V lost 4 bases, J lost 4 bases, and 11 bases lay in between. The CDR3 coding sequence is TGTGCCAGCAGCCTTAAATGGGGTTACAATGAGCAGTTCTTC. This gives the protein CASSLKWGYNEQFF. Together with reference TRBV14 and TRBJ2-1, the CDR3 gives the full variable domain: EAGVTQFPSHSVIEKGQTVTLRCDPISGHDNLYWYRRVMGKEIKFLLHFVKESKQDESGMPNNRFLAERTGGTYSTLKVQPAELEDSGVYFCASSLKWGYNEQFFGPGTRLTVL.

This clonotype was counted ten times or more. V and J are TRBV27 and TRBJ1-4, with D maybe TRBD1 (5 bases). CDR1 and CDR2 from the germline V gene are MNHEY and SMNVEV (reference sequence). This CDR3 has 17 residues. V dropped 3 bases and J dropped 3 bases, with 17 bases sitting between them. The CDR3 is CASSFRWGERANEKLFF. For the CDR3, the DNA is TGTGCCAGCAGTTTTCGGTGGGGGGAGAGAGCTAATGAAAAACTGTTTTTT.

J is TRBJ1-2 and V is TRBV20-1; D is uncertain. Per the germline V gene, CDR1 is DFQATT and CDR2 is SNEGSKA (reference sequence). The CDR3 covers 13 residues. Trimming took 6 bases from V and 2 from J, leaving 13 bases between them. The CDR3 sequence is CSASRGVNYGYTF. CDR3 DNA: TGCAGTGCCTCGCGGGGAGTAAACTATGGCTACACCTTC.

This clonotype was observed a handful of times. The chain employs TRBV29-1 and TRBJ2-2; D is unclear. Germline CDR1 SQVTM, CDR2 ANQGSEA. The V end lost 7 bases, the J end lost 5 bases, and 8 bases lay between the germline ends. The CDR3 totals 11 residues. DNA for the CDR3: TGCAGCGCCGATATGACCGGGGAGCTGTTTTTT. This translates into CSADMTGELFF.

This clonotype appeared many times. This sequence joins TRBV15 and TRBJ2-3; 15 bases map to TRBD2. Germline V gene data show CDR1 as LNHNV and CDR2 as YYDKDF (reference sequence). This CDR3 region has 16 residues. Trimming at V came to 5 bases and at J to 2 bases, leaving 2 bases not matched to a gene. The CDR3 nucleotides read TGTGCCACCAGCGGGACTAGCGGGGGGCTCACAGATACGCAGTATTTT. Translation: CATSGTSGGLTDTQYF.

This clonotype has a count of ten or more. V gene TRBV12-3 or TRBV12-4 combines with J gene TRBJ1-3; D ambiguous. V was cut by 4 bases and J by 0 bases, with 13 bases left in between. The CDR3 length is 16 residues. CDR3 region: CASSYAQWSSGNTIYF. CDR3 nucleotide sequence: TGTGCCAGCAGTTATGCGCAGTGGAGCTCTGGAAACACCATATATTTT.

This clonotype was observed at least ten times. The V gene is TRBV12-3 or TRBV12-4, the J gene TRBJ1-1; D is unclear. Trimming removed 9 bases from V and 1 base from J, with 12 bases in between. CDR3 length equals 13 residues. This CDR3 is CASSPSWNTEAFF. As DNA, the CDR3 is TGTGCCAGTTCCCCCAGTTGGAACACTGAAGCTTTCTTT.

This clonotype was detected a few times. Germline is not matched at one junction end, which may reflect a read error. The rearrangement joins TRBV7-6 to TRBJ2-1; D is uncertain. CDR3 length: 17 residues. The germline V gene has CDR1 SGHVS and CDR2 FNYEAQ. This CDR3 reads CAGSQIPSGRTYNEQFF. Here the CDR3 DNA reads TGTGCCGGCAGCCAGATCCCGTCTGGCCGAACCTACAATGAGCAGTTCTTC.

The chain is built from TRBV27 and TRBJ2-5; 11 positions agree with TRBD1. Germline trimming cut 4 bases from V and 5 bases from J; bases unmatched to any gene: 3. The CDR3 has 14 amino acids. CDR1 and CDR2 (germline): MNHEY, SMNVEV (reference sequence). The DNA for the CDR3 is TGTGCCAGCAGTTGGACAGGGGGCGTTGAGACCCAGTACTTC. Encoded protein: CASSWTGGVETQYF.

This clonotype came up a few times. V and J are TRBV5-1 and TRBJ1-3; 7 bases map to TRBD1. Looked up from germline, CDR1 is SGHRS and CDR2 is YFSETQ. This CDR3 has 15 residues. J lost 4 bases, V lost 4 bases, and 8 bases had no gene match. The CDR3 reads CASSGSGGAGNTIYF. CDR3 coding DNA: TGCGCCAGCAGCGGATCAGGGGGTGCGGGAAACACCATATATTTT.

This clonotype has ten or more counts. V usage is TRBV12-3 or TRBV12-4 and J usage is TRBJ1-4; a possible D gene is TRBD1 (5 bases). V was shortened by 6 bases and J by 7 bases, with 18 bases between the two germline ends. This CDR3 contains 15 residues. CDR3 in DNA: TGTGCCAGCAGGGACAAGGAGGGGTGGGGTGAAAAACTGTTTTTT. It specifies CASRDKEGWGEKLFF.

The chain links TRBV29-1 to TRBJ2-5; D possibly corresponds to TRBD1 (6 bases). V lost 4 bases, J lost 5 bases, and 20 bases lay in between. The CDR3 length is 15 residues. In germline, CDR1 is SQVTM, CDR2 ANQGSEA. CDR3 protein: CSVGYDVGGKETQYF. For the CDR3, the DNA is TGCAGCGTTGGATATGATGTAGGGGGTAAGGAGACCCAGTACTTC.

There are a few counts of this clonotype. The rearrangement uses TRBV20-1 and TRBJ1-1; D perhaps matches TRBD1 (6 bases). The germline CDR1 and CDR2 sequences are DFQATT and SNEGSKA (reference sequence). The CDR3 length is 15 residues. V was trimmed by 0 bases and J by 0 bases, leaving 11 bases between them. The CDR3 loop reads CSARDLTGVNTEAFF. In nucleotides, the CDR3 is TGCAGTGCTAGAGATCTGACAGGAGTGAACACTGAAGCTTTCTTT.

This clonotype was detected many times. J is TRBJ2-1 and V is TRBV12-5; D is perhaps TRBD2 (5 bases). The CDR3 runs to 16 residues. The V and J ends lost 0 bases and 4 bases respectively, with 13 bases between them. Germline V gives CDR1 LGHNT, CDR2 FRNRAP. CDR3 amino acids: CASGLVGSGWYNEQFF. CDR3 sequence (DNA): TGTGCTAGTGGTTTGGTAGGGTCGGGGTGGTACAATGAGCAGTTCTTC.

This clonotype was recorded at least ten times. CDR3 DNA: TGTGCCAGCAGCCGTAGTCTAAGAAGCTATGGCTACACCTTC. Translated: CASSRSLRSYGYTF. The V and J genes are TRBV27 and TRBJ1-2; D remains unclear. Looked up from germline, CDR1 is MNHEY and CDR2 is SMNVEV (reference sequence). V was pared by 6 bases and J by 4 bases, with 15 bases between. The CDR3 length is 14 residues.

This clonotype was recorded a few times. V usage is TRBV19 and J usage is TRBJ1-1; 11 positions match TRBD1. J was trimmed by 4 bases and V by 7 bases; bases with no gene match: 5. The V gene's germline CDR1 is LNHDA and CDR2 SQIVND (reference sequence). The CDR3 is 14 amino acids. This CDR3 is CASIWGTGGTEAFF. The CDR3 nucleotides read TGTGCCAGTATTTGGGGGACAGGGGGCACTGAAGCTTTCTTT.

Here the CDR3 DNA reads TGCAGTGCTAGAGATCCCCGGAGCGGGGGGTGGGTTTCGGCAGATACGCAGTATTTT. Protein product: CSARDPRSGGWVSADTQYF. The gene calls are TRBV20-1 and TRBJ2-3; TRBD2 matches 9 bases. After removal of 0 bases from V and 4 bases from J, the junction contained 17 bases not matched to a gene. The CDR3 is 19 residues long. Per the germline V gene, CDR1 is DFQATT and CDR2 is SNEGSKA (reference sequence).

This clonotype appeared many times. This chain connects TRBV12-5 to TRBJ2-1; the match to TRBD1 covers 8 bases. This CDR3 comprises 15 residues. Germline V gives CDR1 LGHNT, CDR2 FRNRAP. Losses at the gene ends were 2 bases for V and 5 bases for J; bases not matched to a gene: 5. The CDR3 DNA follows: TGTGCTAGTGGTTTGTTGGGGACAGGAAACAATGAGCAGTTCTTC. Translating gives CASGLLGTGNNEQFF.

V usage is TRBV30 and J usage is TRBJ2-5; possible D gene TRBD2, 6 bases. Per the germline V gene, CDR1 is GTSNPN and CDR2 is SVGIG (reference sequence). V dropped 5 bases and J dropped 5 bases, with 21 bases sitting between them. The CDR3 is 15 amino acids. As DNA, the CDR3 is TGTGCCTGGCAGCCCAGCGGGCAATCCTGGGAGACCCAGTACTTC. It translates to CAWQPSGQSWETQYF.

This clonotype was seen a handful of times. V and J are TRBV4-2 and TRBJ2-1; no definite D call. The germline V and J ends were trimmed by 5 bases and 4 bases, with 6 bases remaining between them. The CDR3 loop spans 12 amino acids. In germline, CDR1 is LGHNA, CDR2 YNFKEQ. In nucleotides, the CDR3 is TGTGCCAGCAGCACGAGATACAATGAGCAGTTCTTC. Protein product: CASSTRYNEQFF.